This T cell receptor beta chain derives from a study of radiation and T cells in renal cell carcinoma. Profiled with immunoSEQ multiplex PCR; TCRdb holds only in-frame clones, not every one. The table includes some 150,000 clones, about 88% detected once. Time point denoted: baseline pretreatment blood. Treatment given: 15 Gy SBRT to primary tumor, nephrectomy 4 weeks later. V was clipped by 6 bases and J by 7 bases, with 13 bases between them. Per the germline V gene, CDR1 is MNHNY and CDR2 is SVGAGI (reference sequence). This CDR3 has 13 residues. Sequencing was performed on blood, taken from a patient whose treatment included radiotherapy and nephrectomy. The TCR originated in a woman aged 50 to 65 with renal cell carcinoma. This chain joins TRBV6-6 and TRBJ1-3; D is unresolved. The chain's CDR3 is CASRDPGPNTIYF. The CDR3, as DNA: TGTGCCAGCAGGGATCCTGGGCCCAACACCATATATTTT.